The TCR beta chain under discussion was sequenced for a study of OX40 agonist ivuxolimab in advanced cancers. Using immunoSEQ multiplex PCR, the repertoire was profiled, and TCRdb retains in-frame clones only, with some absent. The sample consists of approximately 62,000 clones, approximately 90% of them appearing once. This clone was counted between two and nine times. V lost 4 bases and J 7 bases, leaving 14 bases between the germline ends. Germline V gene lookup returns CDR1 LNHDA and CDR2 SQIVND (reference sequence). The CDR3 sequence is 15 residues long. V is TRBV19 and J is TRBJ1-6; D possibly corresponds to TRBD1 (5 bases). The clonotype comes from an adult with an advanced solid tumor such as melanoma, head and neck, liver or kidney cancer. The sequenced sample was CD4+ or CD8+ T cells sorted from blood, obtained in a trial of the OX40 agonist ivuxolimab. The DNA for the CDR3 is TGTGCCAGTAGTAACCACAGGAGAAGAAATTCACCCCTCCACTTT. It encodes CASSNHRRRNSPLHF.